The clone carrying this T cell receptor (beta chain) was seen a few times. TCRdb reprocessed the 5' RACE reads via MiXCR and lists one record per CDR3 protein. The sample carries about 340,000 distinct CDR3 sequences, approximately 13% recorded once. The data are from a study of T cells after yellow fever vaccination. V dropped 10 bases and J dropped 0; count of bases not matched to a gene: 10. The CDR3 has 16 amino acids. Germline assignment: CDR1 WSHSY and CDR2 SAAADI. The chain uses TRBV10-2 and TRBJ1-1, with TRBD1 identical over 11 bases. This clonotype originated in a man aged 18 to 35 who received the YFV17D yellow fever vaccine. The sequencing used CD4+ T cells sorted from PBMCs, collected 15 days after the yellow fever booster vaccination. The CDR3 coding sequence is TGCGCCACCGCCTCCCGGGACAGGGGGATGAACACTGAAGCTTTCTTT. It translates to CATASRDRGMNTEAFF.